The subject of this entry is one T cell receptor (beta chain). No antigen is known for it. Gene names denote mouse genes. The read halts 1 residue ahead of the CDR3 end, with the missing end drawn from the germline J gene. The data belong to a study of tissue T cells after allogeneic stem cell transplantation. Findings and caveats of the study: TCR repertoires tracked anatomic similarity, regardless of disease or transplant status.

TCRdb's table, derived via immunoSEQ multiplex PCR, lists solely in-frame clones and lacks some. The sample holds tens of thousands of clones, about 70% seen once. Trimming at V came to 3 bases and at J to 3 bases, leaving 2 bases not matched to a gene. This CDR3 contains 15 residues. CDR1 is NSQYPW, CDR2 LRSPGD, per germline (reference sequence). Sequenced material: blood. The rearrangement joins TRBV1 to TRBJ2-5; 11 bases map to TRBD2. This TCR derives from a female BALB/c mouse in good health. MHC haplotype of the strain: H2-d. CDR3: CTCSATGGAQDTQYF. CDR3 DNA (partial): TGCACCTGCAGTGCCACTGGGGGGGCGCAAGACACCCAGTAC.